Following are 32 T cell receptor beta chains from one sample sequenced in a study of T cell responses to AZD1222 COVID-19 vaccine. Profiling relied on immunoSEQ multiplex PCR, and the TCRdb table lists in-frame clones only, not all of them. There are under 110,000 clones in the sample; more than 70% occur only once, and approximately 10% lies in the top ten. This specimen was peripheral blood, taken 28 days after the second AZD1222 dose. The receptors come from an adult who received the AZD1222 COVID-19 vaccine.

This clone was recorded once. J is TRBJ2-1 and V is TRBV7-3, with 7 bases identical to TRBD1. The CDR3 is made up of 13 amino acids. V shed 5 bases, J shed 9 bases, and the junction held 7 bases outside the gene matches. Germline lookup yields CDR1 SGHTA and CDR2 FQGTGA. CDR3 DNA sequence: TGTGCCAGCAGCCCGGACAGGTTCCGTGAGCAGTTCTTC. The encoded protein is CASSPDRFREQFF. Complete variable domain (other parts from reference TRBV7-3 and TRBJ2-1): GAGVSQTPSNKVTEKGKYVELRCDPISGHTALYWYRQSLGQGPEFLIYFQGTGAADDSGLPNDRFFAVRPEGSVSTLKIQRTERGDSAVYLCASSPDRFREQFFGPGTRLTVL.

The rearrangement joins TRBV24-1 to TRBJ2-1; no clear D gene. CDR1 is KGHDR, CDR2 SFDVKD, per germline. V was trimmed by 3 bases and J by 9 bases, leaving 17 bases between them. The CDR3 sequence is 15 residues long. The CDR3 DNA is TGTGCCACCAGTGATGAACCCCGTGGGAAGGGTGAGCAGTTCTTC. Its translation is CATSDEPRGKGEQFF.

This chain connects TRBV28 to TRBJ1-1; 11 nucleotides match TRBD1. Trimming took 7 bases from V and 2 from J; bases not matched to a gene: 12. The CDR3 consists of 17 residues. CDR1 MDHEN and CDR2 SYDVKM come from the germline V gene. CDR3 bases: TGTGCCAGCATTCCGGGGGACAGGGGGATTCCAAACACTGAAGCTTTCTTT. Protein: CASIPGDRGIPNTEAFF.

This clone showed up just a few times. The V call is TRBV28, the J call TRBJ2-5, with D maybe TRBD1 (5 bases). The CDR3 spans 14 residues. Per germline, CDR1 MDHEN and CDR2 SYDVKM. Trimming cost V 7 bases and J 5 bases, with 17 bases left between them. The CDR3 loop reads CASTLGPSWETQYF. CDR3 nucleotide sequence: TGTGCCAGCACCTTGGGGCCTAGTTGGGAGACCCAGTACTTC.

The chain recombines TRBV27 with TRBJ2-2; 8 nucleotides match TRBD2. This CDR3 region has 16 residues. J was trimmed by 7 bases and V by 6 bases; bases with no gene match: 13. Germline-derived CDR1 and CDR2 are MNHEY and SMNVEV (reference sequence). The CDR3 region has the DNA TGTGCCAGCAGCTACTCAGCGGGAGTAGTTCACGGGGAGCTGTTTTTT. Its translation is CASSYSAGVVHGELFF.

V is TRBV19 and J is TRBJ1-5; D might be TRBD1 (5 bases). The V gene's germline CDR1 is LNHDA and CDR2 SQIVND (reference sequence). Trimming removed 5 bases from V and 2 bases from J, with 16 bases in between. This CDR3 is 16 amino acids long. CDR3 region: CASSLGGSRRNQPQHF. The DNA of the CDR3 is TGTGCCAGTAGTCTGGGGGGGTCACGTCGCAATCAGCCCCAGCATTTT.

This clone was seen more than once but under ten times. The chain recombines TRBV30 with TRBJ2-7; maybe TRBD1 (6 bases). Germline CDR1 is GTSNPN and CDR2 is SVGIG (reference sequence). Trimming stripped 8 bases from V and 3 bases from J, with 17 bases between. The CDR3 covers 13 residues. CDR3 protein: CATRQEEGYEQYF. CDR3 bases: TGTGCCACCCGACAGGAGGAAGGCTACGAGCAGTACTTC.

The CDR3 DNA reads as TGCGCCAGCAGCCAAGAGTCCTGGTACGGCACAGATACGCAGTATTTT. Translated: CASSQESWYGTDTQYF. The chain combines TRBV4-3 with TRBJ2-3; no clear D. Germline lookup yields CDR1 LGHNA and CDR2 YSLEER. The V end lost 0 bases, the J end lost 1 base, and 11 bases lay between the germline ends. CDR3 length equals 16 residues.

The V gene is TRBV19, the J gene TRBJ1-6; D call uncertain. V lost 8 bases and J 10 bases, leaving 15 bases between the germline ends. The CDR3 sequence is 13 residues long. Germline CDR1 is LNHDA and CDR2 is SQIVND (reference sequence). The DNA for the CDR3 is TGTGCCAGTCGGACCGGTCTTATCTCACCCCTCCACTTT. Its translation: CASRTGLISPLHF.

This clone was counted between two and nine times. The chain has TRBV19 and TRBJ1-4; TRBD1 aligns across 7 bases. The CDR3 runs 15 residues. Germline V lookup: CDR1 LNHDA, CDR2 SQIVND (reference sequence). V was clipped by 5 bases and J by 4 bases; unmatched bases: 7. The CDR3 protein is CASSPRTGVNEKLFF. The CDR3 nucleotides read TGTGCCAGTAGTCCCCGGACAGGAGTTAATGAAAAACTGTTTTTT. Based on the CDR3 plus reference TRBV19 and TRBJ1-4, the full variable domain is DGGITQSPKYLFRKEGQNVTLSCEQNLNHDAMYWYRQDPGQGLRLIYYSQIVNDFQKGDIAEGYSVSREKKESFPLTVTSAQKNPTAFYLCASSPRTGVNEKLFFGSGTQLSVL.

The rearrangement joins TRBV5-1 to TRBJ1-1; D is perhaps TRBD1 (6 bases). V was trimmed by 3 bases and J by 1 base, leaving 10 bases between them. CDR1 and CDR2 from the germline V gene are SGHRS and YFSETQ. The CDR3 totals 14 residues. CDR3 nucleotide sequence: TGCGCCAGCAGCTGGGGACACTGGAACACTGAAGCTTTCTTT. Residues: CASSWGHWNTEAFF.

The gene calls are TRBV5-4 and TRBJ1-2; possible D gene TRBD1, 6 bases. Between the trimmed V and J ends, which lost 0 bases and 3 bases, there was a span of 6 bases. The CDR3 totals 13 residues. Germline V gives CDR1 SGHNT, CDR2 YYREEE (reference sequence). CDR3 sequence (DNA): TGTGCCAGCAGCTTGGAGGGGGACTATGGCTACACCTTC. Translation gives CASSLEGDYGYTF.

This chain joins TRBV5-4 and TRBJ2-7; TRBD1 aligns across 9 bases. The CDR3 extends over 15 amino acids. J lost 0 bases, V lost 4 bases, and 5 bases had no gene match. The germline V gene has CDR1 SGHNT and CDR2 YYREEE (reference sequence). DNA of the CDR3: TGTGCCAGCAGCACCGGGACAGGGATCTCCTACGAGCAGTACTTC. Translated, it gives CASSTGTGISYEQYF. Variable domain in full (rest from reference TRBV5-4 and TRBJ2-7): ETGVTQSPTHLIKTRGQQVTLRCSSQSGHNTVSWYQQALGQGPQFIFQYYREEENGRGNFPPRFSGLQFPNYSSELNVNALELDDSALYLCASSTGTGISYEQYFGPGTRLTVT.

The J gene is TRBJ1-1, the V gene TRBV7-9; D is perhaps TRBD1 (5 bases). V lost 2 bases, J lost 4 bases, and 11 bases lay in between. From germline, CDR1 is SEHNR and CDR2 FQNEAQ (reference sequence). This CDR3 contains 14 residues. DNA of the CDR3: TGTGCCAGCAGCTTAAGGGGAGGCGGCACTGAAGCTTTCTTT. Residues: CASSLRGGGTEAFF.

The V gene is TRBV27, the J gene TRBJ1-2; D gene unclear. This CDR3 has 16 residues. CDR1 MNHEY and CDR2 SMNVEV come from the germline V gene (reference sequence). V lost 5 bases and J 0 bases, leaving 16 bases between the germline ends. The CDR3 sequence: CASSPRGGLTNYGYTF. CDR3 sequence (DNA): TGTGCCAGCAGTCCCCGGGGAGGGCTAACTAACTATGGCTACACCTTC.

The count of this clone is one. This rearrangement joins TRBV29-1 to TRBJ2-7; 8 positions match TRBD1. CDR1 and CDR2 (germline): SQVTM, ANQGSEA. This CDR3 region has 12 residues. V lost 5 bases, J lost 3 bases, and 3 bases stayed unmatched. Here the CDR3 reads CSVRDRIYEQYF. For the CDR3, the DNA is TGCAGCGTTCGGGACAGGATCTACGAGCAGTACTTC.

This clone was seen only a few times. In nucleotides, the CDR3 is TGTGCCATCAGGGGTAGCGGGGGCAGACACGAGCAGTACTTC. Its translation: CAIRGSGGRHEQYF. The chain recombines TRBV10-3 with TRBJ2-7, with 9 bases identical to TRBD2. This CDR3 has 14 amino acids. Germline CDR1 reads ENHRY; CDR2 reads SYGVKD. The trim removed 6 bases at V and 5 bases at J, leaving 8 bases unmatched.

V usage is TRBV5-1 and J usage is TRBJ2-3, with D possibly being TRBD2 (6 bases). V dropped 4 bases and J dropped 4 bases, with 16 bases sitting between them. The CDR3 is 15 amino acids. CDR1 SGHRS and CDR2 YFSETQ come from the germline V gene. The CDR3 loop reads CASSRDVGGADTQYF. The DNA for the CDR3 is TGCGCCAGCAGCCGGGACGTGGGCGGGGCAGATACGCAGTATTTT.

CDR3 sequence reads: CASSPSGIRNTEAFF. The DNA of the CDR3 is TGTGCCAGTAGTCCGTCGGGGATCAGGAACACTGAAGCTTTCTTT. The V and J genes are TRBV19 and TRBJ1-1, with unresolved D. Deletions cut 5 bases from V and 1 base from J, with 14 bases between. The CDR3 is 15 amino acids. In germline, CDR1 is LNHDA, CDR2 SQIVND (reference sequence).

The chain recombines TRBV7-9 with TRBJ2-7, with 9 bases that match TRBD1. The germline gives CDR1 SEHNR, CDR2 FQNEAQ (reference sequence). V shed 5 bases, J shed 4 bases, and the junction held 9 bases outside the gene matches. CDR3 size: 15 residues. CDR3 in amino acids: CASSRTGGADYEQYF. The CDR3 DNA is TGTGCCAGCAGCCGAACAGGGGGCGCAGATTACGAGCAGTACTTC.

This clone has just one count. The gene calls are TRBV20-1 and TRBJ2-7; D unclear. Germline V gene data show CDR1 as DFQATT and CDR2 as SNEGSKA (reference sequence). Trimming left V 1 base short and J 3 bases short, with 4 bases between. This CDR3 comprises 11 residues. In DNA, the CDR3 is TGCAGTGCTAGAGGAGACTACGAGCAGTACTTC. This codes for CSARGDYEQYF.

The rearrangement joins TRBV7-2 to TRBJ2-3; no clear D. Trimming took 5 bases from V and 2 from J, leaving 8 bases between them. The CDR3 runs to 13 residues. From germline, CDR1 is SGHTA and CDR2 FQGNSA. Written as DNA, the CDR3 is TGTGCCAGCAGCCCCCACTACACAGATACGCAGTATTTT. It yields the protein CASSPHYTDTQYF.

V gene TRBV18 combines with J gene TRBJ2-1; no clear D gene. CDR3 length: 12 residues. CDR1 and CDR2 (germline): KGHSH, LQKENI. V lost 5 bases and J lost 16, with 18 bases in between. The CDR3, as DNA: TGTGCCAGCTCATCCTCGACACCCCCCTATTTCTTC. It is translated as CASSSSTPPYFF. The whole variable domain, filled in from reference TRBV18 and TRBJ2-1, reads NAGVMQNPRHLVRRRGQEARLRCSPMKGHSHVYWYRQLPEEGLKFMVYLQKENIIDESGMPKERFSAEFPKEGPSILRIQQVVRGDSAAYFCASSSSTPPYFFGPGTRLTVL.

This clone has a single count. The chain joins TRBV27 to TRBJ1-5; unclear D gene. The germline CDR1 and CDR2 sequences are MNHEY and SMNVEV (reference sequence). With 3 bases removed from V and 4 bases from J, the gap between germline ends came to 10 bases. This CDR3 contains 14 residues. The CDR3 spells CASSLVGSNQPQHF. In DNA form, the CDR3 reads TGTGCCAGCAGTTTGGTCGGGAGTAATCAGCCCCAGCATTTT.

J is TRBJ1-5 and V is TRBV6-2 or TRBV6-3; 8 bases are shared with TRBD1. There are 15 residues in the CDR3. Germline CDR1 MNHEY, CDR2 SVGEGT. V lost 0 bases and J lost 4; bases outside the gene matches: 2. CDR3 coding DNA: TGTGCCAGCAGTTACTCCGGGACAGGAAATCAGCCCCAGCATTTT. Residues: CASSYSGTGNQPQHF.

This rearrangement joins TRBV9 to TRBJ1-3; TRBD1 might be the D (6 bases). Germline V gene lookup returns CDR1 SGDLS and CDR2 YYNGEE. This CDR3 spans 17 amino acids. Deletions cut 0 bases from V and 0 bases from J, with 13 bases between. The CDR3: CASSVGGQGVSGNTIYF. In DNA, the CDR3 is TGTGCCAGCAGCGTAGGGGGGCAGGGTGTCTCTGGAAACACCATATATTTT.

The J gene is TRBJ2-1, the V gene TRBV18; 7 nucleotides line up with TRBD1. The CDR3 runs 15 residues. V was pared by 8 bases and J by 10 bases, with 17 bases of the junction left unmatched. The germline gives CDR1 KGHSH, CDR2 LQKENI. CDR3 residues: CASTIYEGGLNEQFF. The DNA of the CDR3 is TGTGCCAGCACAATTTACGAAGGGGGCCTTAACGAGCAGTTCTTC.

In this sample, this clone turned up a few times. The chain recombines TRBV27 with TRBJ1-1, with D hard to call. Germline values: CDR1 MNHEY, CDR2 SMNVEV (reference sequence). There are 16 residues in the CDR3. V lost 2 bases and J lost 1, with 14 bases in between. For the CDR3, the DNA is TGTGCCAGCAGTTTACATTCGCGGAACAGGAACACTGAAGCTTTCTTT. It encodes CASSLHSRNRNTEAFF.

The CDR3 loop is CASSQPGGPANIQYF. CDR3 nucleotides: TGCGCCAGCAGCCAGCCGGGGGGGCCGGCAAACATTCAGTACTTC. The chain joins TRBV4-3 to TRBJ2-4; 8 bases fit TRBD2. The CDR3 length is 15 residues. Losses at the gene ends were 3 bases for V and 6 bases for J; bases not matched to a gene: 7. The germline V gene has CDR1 LGHNA and CDR2 YSLEER.

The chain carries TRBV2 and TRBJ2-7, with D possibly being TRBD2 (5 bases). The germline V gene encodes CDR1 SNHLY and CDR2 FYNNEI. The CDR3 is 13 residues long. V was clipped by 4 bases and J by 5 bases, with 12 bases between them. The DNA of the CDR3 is TGTGCCAGCAGTGCACCCACTAGAAACGAGCAGTACTTC. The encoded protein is CASSAPTRNEQYF. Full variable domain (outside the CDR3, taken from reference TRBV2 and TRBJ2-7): EPEVTQTPSHQVTQMGQEVILRCVPISNHLYFYWYRQILGQKVEFLVSFYNNEISEKSEIFDDQFSVERPDGSNFTLKIRSTKLEDSAMYFCASSAPTRNEQYFGPGTRLTVT.

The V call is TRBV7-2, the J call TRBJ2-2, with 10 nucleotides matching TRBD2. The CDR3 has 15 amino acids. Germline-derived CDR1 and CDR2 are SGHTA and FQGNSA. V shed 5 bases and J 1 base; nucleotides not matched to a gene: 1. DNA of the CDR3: TGTGCCAGCAGCCCTAGCGGGAGGAACACCGGGGAGCTGTTTTTT. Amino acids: CASSPSGRNTGELFF.

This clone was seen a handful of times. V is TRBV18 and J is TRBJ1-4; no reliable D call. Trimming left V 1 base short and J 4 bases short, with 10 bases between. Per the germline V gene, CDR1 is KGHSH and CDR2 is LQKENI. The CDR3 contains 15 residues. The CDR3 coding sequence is TGTGCCAGCTCACCACGGGCCCAAAGTAATGAAAAACTGTTTTTT. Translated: CASSPRAQSNEKLFF.